The 30 T cell receptor beta chains in this list originate from one sample, sequenced in a study of control samples from healthy donors and cancer patients. Profiled with immunoSEQ multiplex PCR; TCRdb holds only in-frame clones, not every one. Among 120,000 to 150,000 clones listed, 91% were seen once. Material for sequencing was blood. These receptors all come from a man aged 18 to 35 in good health.

This rearrangement joins TRBV27 to TRBJ1-1; possibly TRBD1 for D (5 bases). The CDR3 covers 15 residues. Trimming took 3 bases from V and 3 from J, leaving 14 bases between them. Per the germline V gene, CDR1 is MNHEY and CDR2 is SMNVEV (reference sequence). The CDR3 reads CASSFGGSVYTEAFF. DNA of the CDR3: TGTGCCAGCAGTTTTGGGGGATCTGTTTACACTGAAGCTTTCTTT.

The table lists this clone with a count of one. The chain couples TRBV10-3 to TRBJ1-1, with D perhaps matching TRBD1 (5 bases). This CDR3 spans 14 amino acids. V was cut by 3 bases and J by 2 bases, with 10 bases left in between. Looked up from germline, CDR1 is ENHRY and CDR2 is SYGVKD. CDR3 DNA sequence: TGTGCCATCAGTGACTCAGGGTTCAACACTGAAGCTTTCTTT. This codes for CAISDSGFNTEAFF.

The chain is built from TRBV3-1 (or the pseudogene TRBV3-2) and TRBJ1-6, with D uncertain. V was cut by 1 base and J by 5 bases, with 12 bases left in between. CDR1 and CDR2 (germline): LGHDT, YNNKEL (reference sequence). The CDR3 sequence is 16 residues long. The CDR3: CASSQGFFGHNSPLHF. The CDR3 DNA reads as TGTGCCAGCAGCCAAGGTTTCTTCGGGCATAATTCACCCCTCCACTTT.

The chain combines TRBV10-3 with TRBJ1-2, with D maybe TRBD1 (5 bases). The germline V gene encodes CDR1 ENHRY and CDR2 SYGVKD. Trimming removed 1 base from V and 6 bases from J, with 9 bases in between. This CDR3 is 13 amino acids long. The CDR3 reads CAISELPGDGYTF. The CDR3 coding sequence is TGTGCCATCAGTGAGTTGCCGGGGGATGGCTACACCTTC.

The chain is built from TRBV21-1 and TRBJ1-1; TRBD1 is the table's D call and was not checked against the DNA. TRBV21-1 is labeled a pseudogene. The CDR3 has 18 residues. The CDR3 region has the DNA TGTGCCAGCAGCAAAGCCCCCTACAGGGGGACAGAGACGACCGAAGCTTTCTTT. This codes for CASSKAPYRGTETTEAFF.

The V gene is TRBV30, the J gene TRBJ1-2, with D possibly matching TRBD1 (6 bases). Trimming pared 4 bases from V and 7 bases from J, leaving 19 bases between. The CDR3 totals 14 residues. Germline-derived CDR1 and CDR2 are GTSNPN and SVGIG (reference sequence). The CDR3 region has the DNA TGTGCCTGGACAGGGGACTCCTTAGTGATTGGCTACACCTTC. Its protein product is CAWTGDSLVIGYTF.

The table lists this clone with a count of one. The rearrangement joins TRBV4-2 to TRBJ2-1; 8 bases are a match to TRBD2. Germline V CDR1 and CDR2: LGHNA, YNFKEQ. CDR3 length equals 14 residues. The V gene end was trimmed by 0 bases and the J gene end by 6 bases; junction bases not matched to a gene: 1. The CDR3 is CASSQDAGGNEQFF. The CDR3 DNA reads TGTGCCAGCAGCCAAGATGCGGGGGGCAATGAGCAGTTCTTC.

The chain carries TRBV2 and TRBJ2-4, with 8 positions matching TRBD1. Germline CDR1 and CDR2: SNHLY and FYNNEI. The junction had 11 bases not matched to a gene; V was cut back by 7 bases and J by 3 bases. CDR3 size: 16 residues. The CDR3 region is CASIPPWGQDKNIQYF. The DNA of the CDR3 is TGTGCCAGCATCCCCCCATGGGGACAGGACAAAAACATTCAGTACTTC. Looking up the rest from reference TRBV2 and TRBJ2-4 gives the full variable domain: EPEVTQTPSHQVTQMGQEVILRCVPISNHLYFYWYRQILGQKVEFLVSFYNNEISEKSEIFDDQFSVERPDGSNFTLKIRSTKLEDSAMYFCASIPPWGQDKNIQYFGAGTRLSVL.

The CDR3 here is CASTPLPPGLVYGYTF. The CDR3 coding sequence is TGTGCCAGCACCCCCCTCCCCCCGGGACTAGTCTATGGCTACACCTTC. The chain links TRBV27 to TRBJ1-2; tentative D call: TRBD1 (5 bases). The germline V gene encodes CDR1 MNHEY and CDR2 SMNVEV (reference sequence). The CDR3 spans 16 residues. The V gene lost 7 bases and the J gene lost 4 bases, with 22 bases spanning the gap.

The genes are TRBV28 and TRBJ1-6; possibly TRBD1 for D (5 bases). The length of the CDR3 is 16 residues. V lost 3 bases and J lost 11, with 20 bases in between. Looked up from germline, CDR1 is MDHEN and CDR2 is SYDVKM. This CDR3 reads CASSLGRAGFDPPLHF. The CDR3 DNA reads as TGTGCCAGCAGTTTGGGACGAGCCGGTTTTGATCCACCCCTCCACTTT.

The V gene is TRBV20-1, the J gene TRBJ1-1; no clear D. Germline-derived CDR1 and CDR2 are DFQATT and SNEGSKA (reference sequence). This CDR3 spans 11 amino acids. V shed 6 bases and J shed 11 bases, with 16 bases lying between them. The CDR3 DNA is TGCAGTGCCACGCTTGTTTCGGGGGCTTTCTTT. Translation: CSATLVSGAFF.

The chain joins TRBV7-9 to TRBJ1-2; 12 bases are a match to TRBD1. Germline V gives CDR1 SEHNR, CDR2 FQNEAQ (reference sequence). This CDR3 has 14 amino acids. Trimming at V came to 6 bases and at J to 7 bases, leaving 6 bases not matched to a gene. The CDR3 DNA reads as TGTGCCAGCAGTCGGGACAGGGGGCTTGCTGGCTACACCTTC. The encoded protein is CASSRDRGLAGYTF.

The chain joins TRBV6-5 to TRBJ1-2; possible D gene TRBD1, 5 bases. V was cut by 6 bases and J by 2 bases, with 13 bases left in between. The CDR3 loop spans 14 amino acids. Germline V gene lookup returns CDR1 MNHEY and CDR2 SVGAGI. The chain's CDR3 is CASRGPVRNYGYTF. In nucleotides, the CDR3 is TGTGCCAGCAGGGGGCCGGTTCGGAACTATGGCTACACCTTC.

This chain connects TRBV11-3 to TRBJ2-5; 7 bases fit TRBD1. J gave up 1 base and V 5 bases, and 7 bases lay outside the gene matches. This CDR3 comprises 15 residues. Germline CDR1 and CDR2: SGHNT and YENEEA. The CDR3 here is CASSHWDSPQETQYF. The CDR3 nucleotides are TGTGCCAGCAGCCACTGGGACAGTCCCCAAGAGACCCAGTACTTC.

This chain links TRBV6-5 with TRBJ1-2; 11 bases align to TRBD1. Germline loops: CDR1 MNHEY, CDR2 SVGAGI. V gave up 2 bases and J gave up 8 bases; unmatched junction bases: 7. This CDR3 contains 15 residues. The CDR3 is CASSYGTGGGYGYTF. CDR3 nucleotide sequence: TGTGCCAGCAGTTACGGGACAGGGGGAGGATACGGCTACACCTTC.

The CDR3 DNA sequence: TGCGCCAGCAGCCCGACAGAGAACACTGAAGCTTTCTTT. Protein product: CASSPTENTEAFF. The chain is built from TRBV4-3 and TRBJ1-1, with D possibly TRBD1 on 5 matching bases. There are 13 residues in the CDR3. V lost 4 bases and J 1 base, leaving 7 bases between the germline ends. CDR1 LGHNA and CDR2 YSLEER come from the germline V gene.

The chain has TRBV5-1 and TRBJ1-1; D possibly corresponds to TRBD1 (6 bases). The CDR3 covers 14 residues. Trimming left V 4 bases short and J 4 bases short, with 14 bases between. Germline CDR1 is SGHRS and CDR2 is YFSETQ. In DNA form, the CDR3 reads TGCGCCAGCAGCGGGAAACAGGGCGGCACTGAAGCTTTCTTT. Protein product: CASSGKQGGTEAFF.

This clone is a singleton in its sample. The V gene is TRBV2, the J gene TRBJ1-1; 8 bases are shared with TRBD1. The trim removed 7 bases at V and 4 bases at J, leaving 5 bases unmatched. The CDR3 is 13 residues long. Per the germline V gene, CDR1 is SNHLY and CDR2 is FYNNEI. CDR3 DNA: TGTGCCAGCAAAGGACAGGGCGGCACTGAAGCTTTCTTT. It encodes CASKGQGGTEAFF.

The sample holds one count of this clone. The chain employs TRBV7-9 and TRBJ2-5, with D uncertain. The germline CDR1 and CDR2 sequences are SEHNR and FQNEAQ (reference sequence). The CDR3 sequence is 13 residues long. The V end was cut by 5 bases, the J end by 5 bases, with 12 bases between. CDR3 region: CASSPWAEETQYF. The CDR3 DNA reads TGTGCCAGCAGCCCCTGGGCTGAGGAGACCCAGTACTTC.

This clone occurred once. The chain couples TRBV12-3 or TRBV12-4 to TRBJ2-3; tentatively, D is TRBD1 (5 bases). The length of the CDR3 is 13 residues. V lost 5 bases to trimming and J lost 4 bases, with 10 bases between them. The CDR3 DNA is TGTGCCAGCAGTCCTCGACAGTCAGATACGCAGTATTTT. This encodes CASSPRQSDTQYF.

The chain joins TRBV7-9 to TRBJ2-1; no firm D call. Germline V gene data show CDR1 as SEHNR and CDR2 as FQNEAQ (reference sequence). This CDR3 is built from 13 residues. V was clipped by 5 bases and J by 4 bases, with 9 bases between them. CDR3 nucleotides: TGTGCCAGCAGCCCGGCGTTGTACAATGAGCAGTTCTTC. This encodes CASSPALYNEQFF. The variable domain in full, with the rest retrieved from reference TRBV7-9 and TRBJ2-1, is DTGVSQNPRHKITKRGQNVTFRCDPISEHNRLYWYRQTLGQGPEFLTYFQNEAQLEKSRLLSDRFSAERPKGSFSTLEIQRTEQGDSAMYLCASSPALYNEQFFGPGTRLTVL.

DNA for the CDR3: TGTGCCAGTAGTATCTTTTGGTCAGATACGCAGTATTTT. This codes for CASSIFWSDTQYF. The V call is TRBV19, the J call TRBJ2-3; D not resolved. The germline gives CDR1 LNHDA, CDR2 SQIVND (reference sequence). The ends were cut back, 3 bases at V and 4 bases at J, with 8 bases in the middle. This CDR3 comprises 13 residues.

The CDR3 loop is CSASPRWDRGFDNQPQHF. The CDR3, as DNA: TGCAGTGCTAGTCCAAGATGGGACAGGGGGTTTGACAATCAGCCCCAGCATTTT. The genes are TRBV20-1 and TRBJ1-5; 11 bases match TRBD1. The CDR3 is 18 residues long. CDR1 is DFQATT and CDR2 is SNEGSKA in the germline V gene (reference sequence). Trimming at V came to 3 bases and at J to 3 bases, leaving 13 bases not matched to a gene.

The gene calls are TRBV4-1 and TRBJ2-2; D uncertain. CDR3 length: 16 amino acids. The V and J ends lost 0 bases and 6 bases respectively, with 14 bases between them. CDR1 MGHRA and CDR2 YSYEKL come from the germline V gene. In DNA form, the CDR3 reads TGCGCCAGCAGCCAAGACCCCCAGATATGGGCCGGGGAGCTGTTTTTT. Its protein is CASSQDPQIWAGELFF.

The chain uses TRBV3-1 (or the pseudogene TRBV3-2) and TRBJ2-5; weak D call: TRBD2 (7 bases). Per germline, CDR1 LGHDT and CDR2 YNNKEL (reference sequence). CDR3 length: 16 residues. Trimming pared 3 bases from V and 5 bases from J, leaving 19 bases between. In DNA form, the CDR3 reads TGTGCCAGCAGCCAGTGGGGGGGCAACCCGGCGGAGACCCAGTACTTC. Encoded protein: CASSQWGGNPAETQYF.

The chain employs TRBV7-9 and TRBJ2-7; weak D call: TRBD1 (6 bases). Trimming removed 5 bases from V and 2 bases from J, with 13 bases in between. CDR1 is SEHNR, CDR2 FQNEAQ, per germline (reference sequence). This CDR3 comprises 14 residues. The CDR3 bases are TGTGCCAGCAGCGACTACAGGGTCCCCTACGAGCAGTACTTC. This gives the protein CASSDYRVPYEQYF.

This chain links TRBV12-1 with TRBJ2-2; the table's D call of TRBD1 was not tested on the DNA. TRBV12-1 is classified as a pseudogene. The CDR3 loop spans 15 amino acids. The CDR3 loop reads CASSFDREYTGELFF. The CDR3 DNA reads as TGTGCCAGCAGCTTTGACAGGGAGTACACCGGGGAGCTGTTTTTT.

The rearrangement links TRBV24-1 to TRBJ2-1; 13 bases are a match to TRBD2. The ends lost 4 bases at V and 16 bases at J; junction bases unmatched: 3. Germline assignment: CDR1 KGHDR and CDR2 SFDVKD. This CDR3 is built from 12 residues. DNA of the CDR3: TGTGCCACCAGTGAACTAGCGGGGGGGTTTTTCTTC. Amino acid sequence: CATSELAGGFFF.

The gene calls are TRBV10-3 and TRBJ2-5, with 7 bases fitting TRBD1. The CDR3 sequence is 14 residues long. Germline V lookup: CDR1 ENHRY, CDR2 SYGVKD. V lost 4 bases to trimming and J lost 0 bases; unmatched junction nucleotides: 2. CDR3 region: CAISGDRNQETQYF. For the CDR3, the DNA is TGTGCCATCAGTGGGGACAGAAACCAAGAGACCCAGTACTTC.

The V gene is TRBV5-1, the J gene TRBJ2-1, with D possibly TRBD1 on 6 matching bases. The V gene lost 1 base and the J gene lost 0 bases, with 8 bases spanning the gap. The CDR3 has 15 residues. Germline V CDR1 and CDR2: SGHRS, YFSETQ. CDR3 residues: CASSLTGPSYNEQFF. For the CDR3, the DNA is TGCGCCAGCAGCTTGACAGGGCCCTCCTACAATGAGCAGTTCTTC.